Detailed here is one TCR beta chain. Its antigen is unidentified. Germline V gene lookup returns CDR1 SGHRS and CDR2 YFSETQ. J was trimmed by 4 bases and V by 2 bases; bases with no gene match: 4. The CDR3 runs to 14 residues. Deep-level settings were used for running the assay. Genomic DNA belonging to each subset was distributed in equal measure over several immunoSEQ plates. Here immunoSEQ multiplex PCR was the method, and the copy in TCRdb shows in-frame clones only, minus some. There are about 600,000 clones in the sample; more than 95% occur only once, and approximately 0.057% lies in the top ten. The sample originates from a study of shared clonotypes between healthy human individuals. Study findings and constraints: Generation of non-shared clonotypes was less probable than generation of clonotypes shared by all four donors. Estimated clonotype richness was generally higher in naive than memory subsets.

The chain couples TRBV5-1 to TRBJ2-3; TRBD2 matches at 7 bases. The sample consisted of naive CD4+ T cells sorted from blood. Subset defined: CD45RA+ positively selected. The sequence came from a woman in her twenties or thirties in good health. CDR3 coding DNA: TGCGCCAGCAGCTTTGGACTAGAGGCAGATACGCAGTATTTT. Translation: CASSFGLEADTQYF.